The 27 T cell receptor beta chains given below trace back to one sample, sequenced in a study of sequential checkpoint blockade in melanoma. As to treatment: randomized to nivolumab then ipilimumab (arm A) or the reverse (arm B). Sequencing used immunoSEQ multiplex PCR; TCRdb keeps in-frame clones, though not all of them. The data show approximately 28,000 clones, 70% to 90% seen once. Sequencing was performed on CD8+ T cells sorted from blood (inferred from file names), taken from a patient given nivolumab and ipilimumab in sequence. The receptors come from a human donor with melanoma.

V is TRBV9 and J is TRBJ2-5; 13 positions agree with TRBD2. The germline V gene encodes CDR1 SGDLS and CDR2 YYNGEE. CDR3 length equals 16 residues. Trimming removed 4 bases from V and 5 bases from J; junction bases left unmatched: 8. DNA for the CDR3: TGTGCCAGCAGCTTACGGACTAGCGGGAGAGGCGAGACCCAGTACTTC. Translation: CASSLRTSGRGETQYF.

This sequence joins TRBV23-1 and TRBJ2-7; 7 bases fit TRBD2. Being an ORF, TRBV23-1 has a function that is uncertain. This CDR3 has 18 amino acids. V shed 0 bases and J 4 bases; nucleotides not matched to a gene: 15. DNA for the CDR3: TGCGCCAGCAGTCAATCGCAACTAGCGAGCCAGCAGACTTACGAGCAGTACGTC. Its protein is CASSQSQLASQQTYEQYV.

This clone was observed a single time. The V and J genes are TRBV4-3 and TRBJ2-7, with D unresolved. Trimming removed 1 base at V and 1 base at J, with 5 bases between. There are 13 residues in the CDR3. Germline CDR1 is LGHNA and CDR2 is YSLEER. Here the CDR3 DNA reads TGCGCCAGCAGCCAAGTCCTATCCTACGAGCAGTACTTC. Residues: CASSQVLSYEQYF.

V is TRBV5-1 and J is TRBJ1-1; weak D call: TRBD1 (5 bases). This CDR3 contains 15 residues. The germline V gene encodes CDR1 SGHRS and CDR2 YFSETQ. Trimming cost V 1 base and J 2 bases, with 12 bases left between them. The CDR3 protein is CASSLSGFANTEAFF. The CDR3 DNA sequence: TGCGCCAGCAGCTTGTCAGGGTTCGCTAACACTGAAGCTTTCTTT.

The CDR3 reads CASPGLGPRSYNEQFF. In DNA form, the CDR3 reads TGTGCCAGTCCGGGACTAGGTCCTAGATCCTACAATGAGCAGTTCTTC. The rearrangement links TRBV2 to TRBJ2-1; TRBD2 aligns across 8 bases. Trimming took 9 bases from V and 1 from J; bases not matched to a gene: 11. This CDR3 is 16 amino acids long. Germline V gene sequence: CDR1 SNHLY, CDR2 FYNNEI.

The CDR3 is CATSRGGGREGNTIYF. In DNA form, the CDR3 reads TGTGCCACCAGCAGAGGAGGTGGGAGAGAGGGAAACACCATATATTTT. The chain employs TRBV15 and TRBJ1-3; D unresolved. V was pared by 1 base and J by 4 bases, with 14 bases between. The germline V gene encodes CDR1 LNHNV and CDR2 YYDKDF (reference sequence). The CDR3 covers 16 residues.

This chain links TRBV27 with TRBJ1-1; 10 positions agree with TRBD1. The germline CDR1 and CDR2 sequences are MNHEY and SMNVEV (reference sequence). The CDR3 covers 15 residues. Trimming cost V 5 bases and J 3 bases; bases outside gene matches: 6. The CDR3 sequence: CASSEGQGWDTEAFF. The DNA for the CDR3 is TGTGCCAGCAGTGAGGGACAGGGGTGGGACACTGAAGCTTTCTTT.

The V and J genes are TRBV28 and TRBJ2-2; possibly TRBD2 for D (7 bases). The CDR3 loop spans 13 amino acids. The V end lost 9 bases, the J end lost 9 bases, and 17 bases lay between the germline ends. The germline V gene encodes CDR1 MDHEN and CDR2 SYDVKM. The CDR3 is CASGRRGGRELFF. The CDR3 coding sequence is TGTGCCAGTGGGAGGAGGGGGGGCCGGGAGCTGTTTTTT.

The rearrangement links TRBV30 to TRBJ1-5; D gene uncertain. The CDR3 runs to 14 residues. Germline lookup yields CDR1 GTSNPN and CDR2 SVGIG (reference sequence). V lost 2 bases and J 5 bases, leaving 13 bases between the germline ends. Here the CDR3 DNA reads TGTGCCTGGAGTAGTCCGGGGTTTTATCAGCCCCAGCATTTT. It specifies CAWSSPGFYQPQHF.

The rearrangement links TRBV13 to TRBJ2-7; no firm D call. CDR1 is PRHDT and CDR2 is FYEKMQ in the germline V gene (reference sequence). This CDR3 has 13 residues. The V end was cut by 5 bases, the J end by 0 bases, with 8 bases between. The CDR3 DNA follows: TGTGCCAGCAGCCTCGGCGGCTCCTACGAGCAGTACTTC. Translation: CASSLGGSYEQYF.

The chain has TRBV7-8 and TRBJ1-1, with 7 bases aligning to TRBD1. V shed 0 bases and J 1 base; nucleotides not matched to a gene: 5. Germline CDR1 and CDR2: SGHVS and FQNEAQ. The CDR3 extends over 16 amino acids. The CDR3 loop reads CASSLAGRTGNTEAFF. DNA of the CDR3: TGTGCCAGCAGCTTAGCCGGCCGGACAGGGAACACTGAAGCTTTCTTT.

This sequence joins TRBV5-1 and TRBJ1-4, with 10 nucleotides matching TRBD1. The CDR3 spans 18 residues. V lost 3 bases to trimming and J lost 3 bases; unmatched junction nucleotides: 11. Germline V lookup: CDR1 SGHRS, CDR2 YFSETQ. CDR3: CASSWTGTGEGSNEKLFF. CDR3 in DNA: TGCGCCAGCAGCTGGACCGGGACAGGGGAGGGATCTAATGAAAAACTGTTTTTT.

This chain connects TRBV7-9 to TRBJ2-2; possible D gene TRBD2, 6 bases. This CDR3 region has 14 residues. Germline-derived CDR1 and CDR2 are SEHNR and FQNEAQ (reference sequence). The germline V and J ends were trimmed by 2 bases and 7 bases, with 11 bases remaining between them. The CDR3 loop is CASSLSLEGGELFF. The CDR3 bases are TGTGCCAGCAGCTTATCCTTGGAGGGCGGGGAGCTGTTTTTT. Together with reference TRBV7-9 and TRBJ2-2, the CDR3 gives the full variable domain: DTGVSQNPRHKITKRGQNVTFRCDPISEHNRLYWYRQTLGQGPEFLTYFQNEAQLEKSRLLSDRFSAERPKGSFSTLEIQRTEQGDSAMYLCASSLSLEGGELFFGEGSRLTVL.

The rearrangement links TRBV7-2 to TRBJ2-7; no reliable D call. The CDR3 spans 16 residues. V lost 1 base, J lost 4 bases, and 17 bases lay in between. Germline lookup yields CDR1 SGHTA and CDR2 FQGNSA. CDR3 in DNA: TGTGCCAGCAGCTTAGAAGGAGCCACACTTTTTTACGAGCAGTACGTC. Translating gives CASSLEGATLFYEQYV.

V and J are TRBV7-6 and TRBJ1-4; a weak D match, TRBD1 (6 bases). The germline V gene has CDR1 SGHVS and CDR2 FNYEAQ. Between the trimmed V and J ends, which lost 5 bases and 8 bases, there was a span of 18 bases. The CDR3 extends over 15 amino acids. The CDR3 region is CASSQLGQLGEKLFF. CDR3 sequence (DNA): TGTGCCAGCAGCCAGTTAGGACAGTTGGGAGAAAAACTGTTTTTT.

This sequence joins TRBV27 and TRBJ2-2, with unresolved D. V lost 3 bases to trimming and J lost 4 bases, with 6 bases between them. CDR3 length equals 13 residues. The germline V gene has CDR1 MNHEY and CDR2 SMNVEV (reference sequence). For the CDR3, the DNA is TGTGCCAGCAGTTTTAGAGGCACCGGGGAGCTGTTTTTT. Its protein is CASSFRGTGELFF.

This clone was detected only once. The V gene is TRBV6-5, the J gene TRBJ1-2; 7 bases agree with TRBD1. The junction had 2 bases not matched to a gene; V was cut back by 2 bases and J by 2 bases. Germline CDR1 is MNHEY and CDR2 is SVGAGI. The CDR3 sequence is 14 residues long. CDR3 protein: CASSYGTANYGYTF. DNA for the CDR3: TGTGCCAGCAGTTACGGGACAGCCAACTATGGCTACACCTTC.

The CDR3 nucleotides are TGTGCCAGCAGTGTAGTGGGGACAGGGCCCAACAATGAGCAGTTCTTC. Amino acid sequence: CASSVVGTGPNNEQFF. The genes are TRBV6-1 and TRBJ2-1; 9 nucleotides agree with TRBD1. This CDR3 spans 16 amino acids. Germline CDR1 and CDR2: MNHNS and SASEGT. After removal of 4 bases from V and 5 bases from J, the junction contained 9 bases not matched to a gene.

V and J are TRBV9 and TRBJ1-3; tentatively, D is TRBD1 (5 bases). The V end was cut by 0 bases, the J end by 0 bases, with 7 bases between. CDR1 and CDR2 from the germline V gene are SGDLS and YYNGEE. The CDR3 spans 15 residues. The CDR3: CASSVGGNSGNTIYF. The CDR3 DNA is TGTGCCAGCAGCGTAGGGGGCAACTCTGGAAACACCATATATTTT.

V is TRBV5-1 and J is TRBJ1-1, with a weak D call TRBD1 (5 bases). Trimming removed 7 bases from V and 6 bases from J, with 13 bases in between. The germline V gene encodes CDR1 SGHRS and CDR2 YFSETQ. This CDR3 comprises 12 residues. In DNA form, the CDR3 reads TGCGCCAGCTCGTGGGGGGGACCTGAAGCTTTCTTT. Translated: CASSWGGPEAFF.

In DNA form, the CDR3 reads TGCGCCAGCAGCCTAGGTCCAGGGGCCGGGACAGATACGCAGTATTTT. It translates to CASSLGPGAGTDTQYF. The rearrangement joins TRBV4-3 to TRBJ2-3, with D possibly matching TRBD1 (6 bases). This CDR3 is 16 amino acids long. Germline lookup yields CDR1 LGHNA and CDR2 YSLEER. Trimming stripped 4 bases from V and 3 bases from J, with 17 bases between.

This clone was seen just once. This rearrangement joins TRBV30 to TRBJ2-5; 7 bases match TRBD2. Losses at the gene ends were 0 bases for V and 2 bases for J; bases not matched to a gene: 6. CDR3 size: 15 residues. CDR1 GTSNPN and CDR2 SVGIG come from the germline V gene (reference sequence). CDR3 sequence: CAWSVGTTIQETQYF. As DNA, the CDR3 is TGTGCCTGGAGTGTAGGGACTACGATTCAAGAGACCCAGTACTTC.

V gene TRBV30 combines with J gene TRBJ2-3; 8 nucleotides agree with TRBD2. Per the germline V gene, CDR1 is GTSNPN and CDR2 is SVGIG (reference sequence). CDR3 size: 16 residues. V shed 2 bases, J shed 2 bases, and the junction held 9 bases outside the gene matches. CDR3 sequence reads: CAWSTGTGGPTDTQYF. The CDR3 DNA sequence: TGTGCCTGGAGTACAGGAACGGGGGGGCCCACAGATACGCAGTATTTT.

This chain joins TRBV13 and TRBJ2-3, with TRBD2 as a possible D gene (5 bases). CDR1 and CDR2 from the germline V gene are PRHDT and FYEKMQ (reference sequence). The CDR3 sequence is 15 residues long. The ends were cut back, 3 bases at V and 0 bases at J, with 10 bases in the middle. CDR3 loop: CASSFAAASTDTQYF. In DNA form, the CDR3 reads TGTGCCAGCAGCTTCGCAGCGGCTAGCACAGATACGCAGTATTTT.

V is TRBV28 and J is TRBJ1-5, with TRBD1 as a possible D gene (5 bases). The V gene lost 5 bases and the J gene lost 5 bases, with 16 bases spanning the gap. Looked up from germline, CDR1 is MDHEN and CDR2 is SYDVKM. The CDR3 runs to 15 residues. CDR3 protein: CASSDRGGRDQPQHF. Here the CDR3 DNA reads TGTGCCAGCAGTGACCGCGGGGGAAGGGATCAGCCCCAGCATTTT.

This chain links TRBV27 with TRBJ2-2, with D possibly TRBD2 on 5 matching bases. The germline gives CDR1 MNHEY, CDR2 SMNVEV (reference sequence). CDR3 length equals 14 residues. V lost 0 bases, J lost 7 bases, and 9 bases lay in between. This chain's CDR3 is CASSLSSGIGELFF. In nucleotides, the CDR3 is TGTGCCAGCAGTTTATCGAGCGGAATCGGGGAGCTGTTTTTT.

This clone was detected once. The chain joins TRBV15 to TRBJ1-4; no firm D call. Germline V gene lookup returns CDR1 LNHNV and CDR2 YYDKDF (reference sequence). The CDR3 runs to 12 residues. V gave up 8 bases and J gave up 3 bases, with 7 bases separating them. The CDR3 sequence: CATRGSNEKLFF. In DNA, the CDR3 is TGTGCCACCCGAGGTTCTAATGAAAAACTGTTTTTT.